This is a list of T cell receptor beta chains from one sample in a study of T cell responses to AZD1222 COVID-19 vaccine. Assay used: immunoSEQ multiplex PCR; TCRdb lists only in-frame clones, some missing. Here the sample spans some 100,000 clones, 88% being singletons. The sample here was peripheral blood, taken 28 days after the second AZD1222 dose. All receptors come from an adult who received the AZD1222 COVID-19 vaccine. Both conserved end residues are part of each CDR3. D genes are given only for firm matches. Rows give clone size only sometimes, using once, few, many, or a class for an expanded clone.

CASSWLTGQSPLHF | TGTGCCAGCAGTTGGTTGACAGGGCAATCACCCCTCCACTTT | TRBJ1-6 | 14 | TRBD1 | TRBV27 | NA
CASSSPRTRWAENTGELFF | TGTGCCAGCAGCTCACCGAGGACCCGTTGGGCGGAGAACACCGGGGAGCTGTTTTTT | TRBJ2-2 | 19 | NA | TRBV11-2 | few
CASSLYGILSYNEQFF | TGTGCCAGCAGCTTATACGGGATCCTCTCCTACAATGAGCAGTTCTTC | TRBJ2-1 | 16 | NA | TRBV7-9 | NA
CASSLSAGGNEQFF | TGTGCCAGCTCACTCTCAGCGGGGGGAAATGAGCAGTTCTTC | TRBJ2-1 | 14 | TRBD2 | TRBV18 | NA
CASSPRQGGGTGELFF | TGTGCCAGCAGCCCCAGACAGGGGGGTGGCACCGGGGAGCTGTTTTTT | TRBJ2-2 | 16 | TRBD1 | TRBV9 | NA
CASSYDGTGENTEAFF | TGTGCCAGCAGTTACGACGGGACAGGGGAGAACACTGAAGCTTTCTTT | TRBJ1-1 | 16 | TRBD1 | TRBV6-2/TRBV6-3 | few
CATSRDDKGGEQFF | TGTGCCACCAGCAGAGATGATAAGGGCGGTGAGCAGTTCTTC | TRBJ2-1 | 14 | NA | TRBV15 | NA
CASSLDYREGAYGYTF | TGTGCCAGCAGCTTGGACTACAGGGAGGGGGCCTATGGCTACACCTTC | TRBJ1-2 | 16 | TRBD1 | TRBV5-5 | NA
CASSSTSGGENEQYF | TGTGCCAGCAGCTCAACTAGCGGGGGGGAGAACGAGCAGTACTTC | TRBJ2-7 | 15 | TRBD2 | TRBV7-9 | NA
CASPCRGAGELFF | TGTGCCTCACCATGTCGGGGGGCCGGGGAGCTGTTTTTT | TRBJ2-2 | 13 | TRBD2 | TRBV6-4 | NA
CASSLVQGGGYTF | TGCGCCAGCAGCTTGGTGCAGGGAGGTGGCTACACCTTC | TRBJ1-2 | 13 | NA | TRBV5-1 | NA
CASSRWGLTYGYTF | TGTGCCAGCAGCAGATGGGGTTTAACCTATGGCTACACCTTC | TRBJ1-2 | 14 | NA | TRBV9 | once
CASGSYRDSTDTQYF | TGTGCTAGTGGTTCATACAGGGATTCCACAGATACGCAGTATTTT | TRBJ2-3 | 15 | NA | TRBV12-5 | NA
CASRQQLNQPQHF | TGTGCCAGCAGACAACAGCTTAATCAGCCCCAGCATTTT | TRBJ1-5 | 13 | NA | TRBV2 | NA
CATRQGGDYGYTF | TGTGCCACCCGACAGGGAGGGGACTATGGCTACACCTTC | TRBJ1-2 | 13 | TRBD1 | TRBV10-3 | NA
CASSLARVRYGYTF | TGTGCCAGCAGCTTGGCCCGGGTCCGCTATGGCTACACCTTC | TRBJ1-2 | 14 | NA | TRBV5-4 | once